This T cell receptor beta chain was obtained from a study of T-cell reconstitution after alpha-beta-depleted transplantation in children (TCRdb year 2016). About the study as a whole: The study quantitatively tracked T-cell immune reconstitution after TCRalphabeta/CD19-depleted allogeneic hematopoietic cell transplantation in children using TCR repertoire profiling. What the authors observed across the whole study: The frequencies of hyperexpanded clones fell over the following months, and after one year, T-cell counts and TCRbeta diversity were mostly attributed to newly produced T cells. Apparently early alphabetaT-cell count recovery about two months after transplant reportedly relied on only several hundred rapidly expanded clones derived from non-depleted graft cells. In some patients, the high TCRbeta diversity seen at day 60 was put down to recipient T cells and intrathymic progenitors that had survived conditioning.

As for this clonotype: Its antigen remains unidentified. No much larger clonotype is one base removed from it; base qualities were not supplied.

This specimen's treatment or condition label, per the study, means: allogeneic hematopoietic cell transplantation with graft depleted of TCRalphabeta T cells and CD19 B cells. TCRalphabeta/CD19-depleted allogeneic hematopoietic cell grafts were given to the transplant recipients, all of whom were children. From the cysteine up to the phenylalanine, the CDR3 has a length of 15 residues. The entry retains the CDR3 DNA only, 45 bases that are in frame from base 1. From the germline V gene, CDR1 is MGHRA and CDR2 is YSYEKL. V is shortened by 4 bases, J by 4 bases, and the region joining them spans 16 bases. Receptors were amplified or captured by PCR. Sequencing was performed on an Illumina HiSeq 2500. To normalize quantification of the TCRbeta repertoire, the TCR libraries were built with molecular barcoding that relied on unique molecular identifiers. Clones were called with MiXCR by TCRdb after fastp trimmed the public reads at Q25, and only in-frame beta chains were retained. For every CDR3 protein sequence, its rows merge into one entry that carries the most common genes and DNA. Present in this sample are about 830,000 distinct CDR3 sequences, roughly 15% of which were seen just once. Under 6% of the sample rests with the top ten.

Recombination joined TRBV4-1 with TRBJ1-2; the D segment cannot be called with confidence. The receptor comes from a male patient younger than 18 who had a stem cell transplant for acute lymphoblastic leukemia, so the T cells may come from the graft donor. The sequencing here drew on PBMCs, mostly from graft donor cells, taken 360 days after TCRalphabeta/CD19-depleted stem cell transplant. Here is the DNA: TGCGCCAGCAGCCGTTTATCTGAGGGCTCCTATGGCTACACCTTC. Translated, it reads CASSRLSEGSYGYTF.